The rows below give T cell receptor beta chains drawn from one sample of a study of CD8+ T cells in alopecia areata. Clones were sequenced by immunoSEQ multiplex PCR, and TCRdb holds only the in-frame ones, with some missing. The table records a few hundred thousand clones, 66% of them present only once. The specimen comprised CD4+ T cells sorted from blood, sampled at roughly week 45, from a patient treated with tofacitinib. The receptors originated from a human donor with alopecia areata. Both conserved end residues are part of each CDR3. D genes are given only for firm matches. Size is stated for part of the rows, as once, few or many counts, or as a class when the clone is expanded.

CDR3aa	CDR3nt	abundance	d_gene	v_gene	j_gene
CASSLGQGTSYEQYF	TGTGCCAGCAGCTTAGGTCAGGGAACCTCCTACGAGCAGTACTTC	NA	NA	TRBV7-7	TRBJ2-7
CASSIGRGRGYTGELFF	TGTGCCAGTAGTATAGGACGAGGGCGAGGTTACACCGGGGAGCTGTTTTTT	few	NA	TRBV19	TRBJ2-2
CASSRPREIYGYTF	TGTGCCAGCAGCCGGCCGAGGGAGATCTATGGCTACACCTTC	few	NA	TRBV5-6	TRBJ1-2
CASSLGGIQPQHF	TGTGCCAGCAGTTTGGGGGGAATCCAGCCCCAGCATTTT	few	NA	TRBV27	TRBJ1-5
CSVSREGFGTDTQYF	TGCAGCGTCAGCAGGGAGGGGTTCGGCACAGATACGCAGTATTTT	few	TRBD2	TRBV29-1	TRBJ2-3
CASSRDLRTKNIQYF	TGTGCCAGCAGCCGGGACCTGCGAACCAAAAACATTCAGTACTTC	few	NA	TRBV27	TRBJ2-4
CASSQHGTVAYEQYF	TGCGCCAGCAGCCAACATGGGACGGTAGCCTACGAGCAGTACTTC	NA	NA	TRBV4-1	TRBJ2-7
CASSLGGEQFF	TGTGCCAGCAGCTTGGGTGGTGAGCAGTTCTTC	many	NA	TRBV5-4	TRBJ2-1
CASSLGQGNSPLHF	TGCGCCAGCAGCTTAGGACAGGGCAATTCACCCCTCCACTTT	NA	TRBD1	TRBV5-1	TRBJ1-6
CSVERGSRTEAFF	TGCAGCGTTGAAAGAGGGTCGCGGACTGAAGCTTTCTTT	NA	NA	TRBV29-1	TRBJ1-1
CASSERGQPYGYTF	TGTGCCAGCAGCGAACGGGGACAGCCCTATGGCTACACCTTC	NA	TRBD1	TRBV7-9	TRBJ1-2
CAGTGRDTQYF	TGTGCCGGGACAGGGAGAGATACGCAGTATTTT	few	TRBD1	TRBV30	TRBJ2-3
CASSIAVNEKLFF	TGTGCCAGTAGTATCGCGGTTAATGAAAAACTGTTTTTT	once	NA	TRBV19	TRBJ1-4
CAWSGVSAFTPLHF	TGTGCCTGGAGCGGGGTGTCGGCGTTCACACCCCTCCACTTT	NA	NA	TRBV30	TRBJ1-6
CSVSAGSSYEQYF	TGCAGCGTGTCGGCGGGAAGCTCCTACGAGCAGTACTTC	NA	NA	TRBV29-1	TRBJ2-7
CSPRRASSYEQYF	TGCAGCCCCCGGAGGGCCAGCTCCTACGAGCAGTACTTC	NA	NA	TRBV29-1	TRBJ2-7
CASSLNSGLTGELFF	TGTGCCAGCAGCCTAAACTCTGGTTTGACCGGGGAGCTGTTTTTT	NA	NA	TRBV14	TRBJ2-2
CASSREREGALTGELFF	TGTGCCAGCAGCCGTGAGCGCGAGGGGGCCCTCACCGGGGAGCTGTTTTTT	NA	TRBD1	TRBV4-2	TRBJ2-2
CATSRQGQSTDTQYF	TGTGCCACCAGCAGACAGGGTCAAAGCACAGATACGCAGTATTTT	NA	NA	TRBV15	TRBJ2-3
CASSPDVVNYGYTF	TGCGCCAGCAGCCCTGATGTGGTTAACTATGGCTACACCTTC	NA	NA	TRBV5-1	TRBJ1-2
CASSEGLAVEYEQYF	TGTGCCAGCAGCGAGGGACTAGCGGTCGAGTACGAGCAGTACTTC	NA	TRBD2	TRBV5-6	TRBJ2-7
CASSPRPSEQFF	TGTGCCAGCAGCCCACGCCCTAGTGAGCAGTTCTTC	NA	NA	TRBV5-4	TRBJ2-1
CSARQGFQETQYF	TGCAGCGCAAGGCAGGGATTTCAAGAGACCCAGTACTTC	NA	NA	TRBV29-1	TRBJ2-5
CASSEQGGGTDTQYF	TGTGCCAGCAGTGAACAGGGAGGAGGCACAGATACGCAGTATTTT	NA	NA	TRBV2	TRBJ2-3
CAIRAGSGTYGYTF	TGTGCCATCAGAGCAGGGAGTGGGACTTATGGCTACACCTTC	NA	NA	TRBV10-3	TRBJ1-2
CASSSGTGGYSPLHF	TGTGCCAGCAGTTCGGGGACAGGGGGATATTCACCCCTCCACTTT	NA	TRBD1	TRBV27	TRBJ1-6
CAWSDHGLAGGEQFF	TGTGCCTGGAGTGACCACGGACTAGCGGGGGGTGAGCAGTTCTTC	NA	TRBD2	TRBV30	TRBJ2-1
CSVVNLSSDTQYF	TGCAGCGTTGTGAATCTTTCCTCAGATACGCAGTATTTT	NA	NA	TRBV29-1	TRBJ2-3
CAWGRDRDYGYTF	TGTGCCTGGGGCCGGGACAGGGACTATGGCTACACCTTC	NA	TRBD1	TRBV30	TRBJ1-2
CASSLDRGREKLFF	TGTGCCAGCAGCCTGGACAGGGGAAGGGAAAAACTGTTTTTT	NA	TRBD1	TRBV7-9	TRBJ1-4
CAWSGTASGYTF	TGTGCCTGGAGTGGGACAGCTAGTGGCTACACCTTC	few	NA	TRBV30	TRBJ1-2
CASSRDREAEAFF	TGTGCCAGCAGTCGGGACAGGGAGGCTGAAGCTTTCTTT	few	TRBD1	TRBV6-6	TRBJ1-1
CASSPHRATNTEAFF	TGTGCCAGCAGTCCGCACAGGGCCACGAACACTGAAGCTTTCTTT	NA	NA	TRBV25-1	TRBJ1-1
CASSLGAGGNEQFF	TGTGCCAGCAGCTTAGGCGCGGGGGGCAATGAGCAGTTCTTC	once	TRBD2	TRBV7-2	TRBJ2-1
CASSQRSGDYGYTF	TGCGCCAGCAGCCAACGCAGTGGCGACTATGGCTACACCTTC	NA	NA	TRBV5-1	TRBJ1-2
CASSSRSGTVSNQPQHF	TGTGCCAGCAGTTCCCGCTCCGGGACAGTTAGCAATCAGCCCCAGCATTTT	NA	TRBD1	TRBV2	TRBJ1-5
CASSADRDTQYF	TGTGCCAGCAGCGCGGATAGGGATACGCAGTATTTT	NA	NA	TRBV7-3	TRBJ2-3
CAWSVAGSGGYTF	TGTGCCTGGAGTGTAGCGGGAAGTGGTGGCTACACCTTC	NA	NA	TRBV30	TRBJ1-2
CASSSRGDTTYNEQFF	TGTGCCAGCAGCTCAAGGGGGGATACAACGTACAATGAGCAGTTCTTC	NA	NA	TRBV7-3	TRBJ2-1
CAWSVNMANEKLFF	TGTGCCTGGAGTGTAAATATGGCTAATGAAAAACTGTTTTTT	once	NA	TRBV30	TRBJ1-4
CASSSLAGTQETQYF	TGTGCCAGCAGTTCCCTCGCGGGGACACAAGAGACCCAGTACTTC	NA	NA	TRBV11-2	TRBJ2-5
CASSDRGLTNEKLFF	TGTGCCAGCAGCGACAGGGGGCTGACTAATGAAAAACTGTTTTTT	NA	TRBD1	TRBV2	TRBJ1-4